The 23 T cell receptor beta chains listed next were all sequenced from one sample in a study of blood T cell repertoires in COVID-19. The data were produced by immunoSEQ multiplex PCR, yet TCRdb's version contains in-frame clones alone and is incomplete. The table has about 420,000 clones, roughly 90% seen once; the top ten hold less than 0.95%. Sample: peripheral blood. These receptors were collected from a man younger than 35 with COVID-19, enrolled during active disease.

The genes are TRBV15 and TRBJ2-1; a weak D match, TRBD2 (6 bases). The V end lost 1 base, the J end lost 0 bases, and 7 bases lay between the germline ends. Germline CDR1 reads LNHNV; CDR2 reads YYDKDF (reference sequence). The CDR3 runs to 15 residues. This CDR3 is CATSRAGSSYNEQFF. In DNA form, the CDR3 reads TGTGCCACCAGCAGAGCCGGGAGCTCCTACAATGAGCAGTTCTTC.

The chain combines TRBV10-3 with TRBJ1-1; D possibly corresponds to TRBD1 (5 bases). CDR3 length: 13 residues. Germline V gene data show CDR1 as ENHRY and CDR2 as SYGVKD. Deletions cut 9 bases from V and 0 bases from J, with 11 bases between. The chain's CDR3 is CAIAGLVNTEAFF. The CDR3 nucleotides are TGTGCCATAGCAGGGTTGGTGAACACTGAAGCTTTCTTT.

This clone appeared a single time. V usage is TRBV20-1 and J usage is TRBJ1-1; D is perhaps TRBD1 (5 bases). V shed 6 bases and J shed 11 bases, with 16 bases lying between them. The V gene's germline CDR1 is DFQATT and CDR2 SNEGSKA (reference sequence). The CDR3 loop spans 11 amino acids. The CDR3, as DNA: TGCAGTGCCGCTAGGGGTAGTGGGGCTTTCTTT. Amino acids: CSAARGSGAFF.

The rearrangement joins TRBV15 to TRBJ1-4; no reliable D call. Germline V gene sequence: CDR1 LNHNV, CDR2 YYDKDF (reference sequence). The CDR3 is made up of 15 amino acids. V shed 5 bases and J shed 3 bases, with 13 bases lying between them. The CDR3 here is CATSAGTASNEKLFF. For the CDR3, the DNA is TGTGCCACCAGCGCCGGTACAGCCTCTAATGAAAAACTGTTTTTT.

This clone showed up just a few times. V gene TRBV5-4 combines with J gene TRBJ2-1; 10 nucleotides align to TRBD2. Germline V gene data show CDR1 as SGHNT and CDR2 as YYREEE (reference sequence). Germline trimming cut 4 bases from V and 6 bases from J; bases unmatched to any gene: 10. The CDR3 is made up of 16 amino acids. As DNA, the CDR3 is TGTGCCAGCAGCGGGATGCTAGCGGGAGTAGGCAATGAGCAGTTCTTC. Translated, it gives CASSGMLAGVGNEQFF.

This clone came up once. V and J are TRBV7-8 and TRBJ2-7, with D perhaps matching TRBD1 (8 bases). V was clipped by 8 bases and J by 6 bases, with 14 bases between them. The CDR3 runs to 12 residues. CDR1 and CDR2 from the germline V gene are SGHVS and FQNEAQ. The CDR3 protein is CASGTGGGEQYF. The CDR3 bases are TGTGCCAGCGGGACAGGCGGGGGCGAGCAGTACTTC.

This chain's CDR3 is CASSLDSIGSNQPQHF. The CDR3, as DNA: TGCGCCAGCAGCTTGGATAGCATCGGTAGCAATCAGCCCCAGCATTTT. This rearrangement joins TRBV5-1 to TRBJ1-5; D unresolved. Germline assignment: CDR1 SGHRS and CDR2 YFSETQ. V lost 0 bases and J 0 bases, leaving 10 bases between the germline ends. This CDR3 is 16 amino acids long.

The chain couples TRBV11-3 to TRBJ2-2; the D gene is possibly TRBD2 (6 bases). The CDR3 contains 12 residues. The germline CDR1 and CDR2 sequences are SGHNT and YENEEA. V was cut by 5 bases and J by 5 bases, with 6 bases left in between. The DNA for the CDR3 is TGTGCCAGCAGCCTAGCGACCGGGGAGCTGTTTTTT. Translating it yields CASSLATGELFF.

V and J are TRBV9 and TRBJ1-1; possibly TRBD1 for D (5 bases). The ends were cut back, 0 bases at V and 4 bases at J, with 13 bases in the middle. CDR1 and CDR2 from the germline V gene are SGDLS and YYNGEE. This CDR3 is 15 amino acids long. The CDR3 nucleotides read TGTGCCAGCAGCGTAGACTTGGGGCCAGGCACTGAAGCTTTCTTT. Translation gives CASSVDLGPGTEAFF.

This chain joins TRBV2 and TRBJ1-4; 8 bases are shared with TRBD1. There are 13 residues in the CDR3. J was trimmed by 3 bases and V by 11 bases; bases with no gene match: 5. Germline values: CDR1 SNHLY, CDR2 FYNNEI. This chain's CDR3 is CAGRTGPNEKLFF. CDR3 coding DNA: TGTGCCGGAAGGACAGGGCCTAATGAAAAACTGTTTTTT.

CDR3 DNA: TGTGCCAGCAGGACTCTAGCGGACTCCTACAATGAGCAGTTCTTC. Amino acids: CASRTLADSYNEQFF. The chain couples TRBV2 to TRBJ2-1; 7 nucleotides line up with TRBD2. Germline CDR1 reads SNHLY; CDR2 reads FYNNEI. The CDR3 has 15 residues. The V gene end was trimmed by 6 bases and the J gene end by 0 bases; junction bases not matched to a gene: 5. The variable domain in full, completed from reference TRBV2 and TRBJ2-1, reads EPEVTQTPSHQVTQMGQEVILRCVPISNHLYFYWYRQILGQKVEFLVSFYNNEISEKSEIFDDQFSVERPDGSNFTLKIRSTKLEDSAMYFCASRTLADSYNEQFFGPGTRLTVL.

The chain uses TRBV2 and TRBJ2-5, with D perhaps matching TRBD2 (5 bases). The CDR3 spans 13 residues. Germline values: CDR1 SNHLY, CDR2 FYNNEI. V was shortened by 6 bases and J by 3 bases, with 11 bases between the two germline ends. The CDR3 coding sequence is TGTGCCAGCAGCTTCCGGGGTGAAGAGACCCAGTACTTC. Its protein is CASSFRGEETQYF.

The chain is built from TRBV7-2 and TRBJ2-3; D not certain. The V gene lost 0 bases and the J gene lost 6 bases, with 13 bases spanning the gap. CDR3 size: 15 residues. Germline CDR1 and CDR2: SGHTA and FQGNSA. CDR3 in DNA: TGTGCCAGCAGCTTAGCCGCTACGGAGTCCGATACGCAGTATTTT. Protein product: CASSLAATESDTQYF. Full variable domain (remainder filled in from reference TRBV7-2 and TRBJ2-3): GAGVSQSPSNKVTEKGKDVELRCDPISGHTALYWYRQSLGQGLEFLIYFQGNSAPDKSGLPSDRFSAERTGGSVSTLTIQRTQQEDSAVYLCASSLAATESDTQYFGPGTRLTVL.

V and J are TRBV18 and TRBJ2-3, with 7 bases matching TRBD2. The germline V gene has CDR1 KGHSH and CDR2 LQKENI. The CDR3 length is 17 residues. J was trimmed by 1 base and V by 3 bases; bases with no gene match: 10. The CDR3 DNA reads as TGTGCCAGCTCACCCCCGGGAGGAGGCGGCGGCACAGATACGCAGTATTTT. It translates to CASSPPGGGGGTDTQYF. Combining the CDR3 with reference TRBV18 and TRBJ2-3 gives the whole variable domain NAGVMQNPRHLVRRRGQEARLRCSPMKGHSHVYWYRQLPEEGLKFMVYLQKENIIDESGMPKERFSAEFPKEGPSILRIQQVVRGDSAAYFCASSPPGGGGGTDTQYFGPGTRLTVL.

This clone was observed a handful of times. The V call is TRBV12-3 or TRBV12-4, the J call TRBJ2-7; D remains unclear. Deletions cut 6 bases from V and 1 base from J, with 7 bases between. The CDR3 length is 12 residues. Here the CDR3 reads CASSRRSYEQYF. In nucleotides, the CDR3 is TGTGCCAGCAGCCGGAGATCCTACGAGCAGTACTTC.

The J gene is TRBJ1-2, the V gene TRBV28; TRBD1 aligns across 7 bases. This CDR3 has 13 amino acids. V trimming: 6 bases; J trimming: 5 bases; junction bases outside the gene matches: 6. Germline V gene data show CDR1 as MDHEN and CDR2 as SYDVKM. This CDR3 reads CASRRTGTYGYTF. DNA of the CDR3: TGTGCCAGCAGGAGGACAGGTACATATGGCTACACCTTC.

This chain joins TRBV7-2 and TRBJ2-2; the D gene is possibly TRBD1 (6 bases). This CDR3 has 15 residues. V was trimmed by 1 base and J by 3 bases, leaving 9 bases between them. The V gene's germline CDR1 is SGHTA and CDR2 FQGNSA. This CDR3 reads CASSLDRADTGELFF. The CDR3 nucleotides are TGTGCCAGCAGCTTAGACAGGGCGGACACCGGGGAGCTGTTTTTT.

This chain joins TRBV7-6 and TRBJ2-1; D perhaps matches TRBD2 (6 bases). Germline V gene sequence: CDR1 SGHVS, CDR2 FNYEAQ. V dropped 1 base and J dropped 1 base, with 11 bases sitting between them. The CDR3 loop spans 16 amino acids. The CDR3 here is CASSLDAGPSYNEQFF. CDR3 nucleotide sequence: TGTGCCAGCAGCTTAGACGCGGGGCCTTCCTACAATGAGCAGTTCTTC.

This rearrangement joins TRBV11-1 to TRBJ2-1; 14 bases map to TRBD2. Germline V gene data show CDR1 as SGHAT and CDR2 as FQDESV (reference sequence). The CDR3 totals 14 residues. The J segment lost 9 bases and the V segment lost 6 bases, leaving 4 bases of the junction unmatched. The CDR3 region is CASRLGLAGGEQFF. CDR3 DNA: TGTGCCAGCAGGCTAGGACTAGCGGGGGGTGAGCAGTTCTTC.

The rearrangement links TRBV5-1 to TRBJ1-1; D is unclear. Germline-derived CDR1 and CDR2 are SGHRS and YFSETQ. The CDR3 sequence is 12 residues long. V dropped 5 bases and J dropped 1 base, with 6 bases sitting between them. As DNA, the CDR3 is TGCGCCAGCAGAGCGACGAACACTGAAGCTTTCTTT. It yields the protein CASRATNTEAFF.

The chain joins TRBV23-1 to TRBJ2-5; D possibly corresponds to TRBD2 (6 bases). TRBV23-1 is marked as an open reading frame, function uncertain. The CDR3 extends over 14 amino acids. V lost 3 bases and J lost 5, with 13 bases in between. The CDR3 DNA sequence: TGCGCCAGCAGTCAGAAGGCGGGGCGGGAGACCCAGTACTTC. It translates to CASSQKAGRETQYF.

This chain joins TRBV11-3 and TRBJ1-2; no reliable D call. The CDR3 has 11 amino acids. Germline V gene data show CDR1 as SGHNT and CDR2 as YENEEA. V was pared by 6 bases and J by 3 bases, with 5 bases between. The DNA for the CDR3 is TGTGCCAGCAGTTCAGACTATGGCTACACCTTC. This sequence encodes CASSSDYGYTF.

This chain connects TRBV7-9 to TRBJ1-4; D gene uncertain. This CDR3 comprises 16 residues. Germline V gene data show CDR1 as SEHNR and CDR2 as FQNEAQ (reference sequence). V gave up 5 bases and J gave up 5 bases, with 18 bases separating them. The DNA of the CDR3 is TGTGCCAGCAGCCCCCTTTTCTCTCCAGGAAATGAAAAACTGTTTTTT. Translation: CASSPLFSPGNEKLFF.